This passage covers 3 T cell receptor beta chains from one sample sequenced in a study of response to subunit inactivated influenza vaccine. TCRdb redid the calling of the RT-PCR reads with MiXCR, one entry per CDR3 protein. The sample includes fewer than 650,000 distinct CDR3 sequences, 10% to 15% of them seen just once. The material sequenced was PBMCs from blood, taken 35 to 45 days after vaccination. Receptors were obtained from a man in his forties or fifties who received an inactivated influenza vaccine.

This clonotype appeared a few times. CDR3 DNA sequence: TGCAGCGTGCGACTAGGTGGCTACACCTTC. Its protein product is CSVRLGGYTF. The chain uses TRBV29-1 and TRBJ1-2; D is unresolved. Trimming left V 6 bases short and J 7 bases short, with 9 bases between. This CDR3 region has 10 residues. Looked up from germline, CDR1 is SQVTM and CDR2 is ANQGSEA.

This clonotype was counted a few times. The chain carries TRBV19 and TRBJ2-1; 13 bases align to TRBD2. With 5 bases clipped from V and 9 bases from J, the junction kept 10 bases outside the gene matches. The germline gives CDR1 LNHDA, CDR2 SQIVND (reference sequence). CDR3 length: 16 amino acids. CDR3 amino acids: CASSQVRTSGRAEQFF. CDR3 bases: TGTGCCAGTAGTCAAGTCCGTACTAGCGGGAGGGCTGAGCAGTTCTTC. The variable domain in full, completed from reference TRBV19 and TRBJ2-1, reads DGGITQSPKYLFRKEGQNVTLSCEQNLNHDAMYWYRQDPGQGLRLIYYSQIVNDFQKGDIAEGYSVSREKKESFPLTVTSAQKNPTAFYLCASSQVRTSGRAEQFFGPGTRLTVL.

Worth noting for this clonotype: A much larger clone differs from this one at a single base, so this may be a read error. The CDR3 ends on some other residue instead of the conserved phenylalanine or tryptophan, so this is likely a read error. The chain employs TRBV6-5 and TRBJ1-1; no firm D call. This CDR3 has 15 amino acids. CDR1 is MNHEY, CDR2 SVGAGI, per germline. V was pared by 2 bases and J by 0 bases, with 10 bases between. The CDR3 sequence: CASSYAGRMNTEAFI. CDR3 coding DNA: TGTGCCAGCAGTTACGCCGGGAGGATGAACACTGAAGCTTTCATT.